The clone carrying this T cell receptor beta chain showed up just a few times. The antigen remains unidentified. The data belong to a study of CD8+ T cells in alopecia areata. Overall study context: Patients in the treated group were given tofacitinib by mouth, 5 to 10 mg twice a day. Tofacitinib administration persisted for 6 to 18 months, succeeded by 6 months off drug. Whole-study results and caveats: Scalp repertoires also include resident alphabeta T cells from normal skin. In patients, TCRs were shared less clearly than in mice, and HLA may possibly be involved.

RNA extraction was followed by reverse transcription into cDNA, which acted as the sequencing template. Assay used: immunoSEQ multiplex PCR; TCRdb lists only in-frame clones, some missing. The sample consists of 120,000 or so clones, roughly two fifths of them appearing once. What was sequenced was CD4+ T cells sorted from blood. This receptor was taken from a human donor with alopecia areata.

The CDR3 loop is CASSIEVAGSEQFF. CDR3 bases: TGTGCCAGTAGTATAGAGGTAGCGGGAAGCGAGCAGTTCTTC. V usage is TRBV19 and J usage is TRBJ2-1; 8 positions agree with TRBD2. This CDR3 has 14 residues. In germline, CDR1 is LNHDA, CDR2 SQIVND (reference sequence). Losses at the gene ends were 0 bases for V and 10 bases for J; bases not matched to a gene: 5.